This T cell receptor (beta chain) was sequenced during a study of blood T cell repertoires in COVID-19. J lost 6 bases, V lost 0 bases, and 3 bases had no gene match. This CDR3 is 15 amino acids long. From germline, CDR1 is SGHRS and CDR2 YFSETQ. Profiled with immunoSEQ multiplex PCR; TCRdb holds only in-frame clones, not every one. The sample gives over 95,000 clones, approximately 90% of which show up once; approximately 4.2% is in the top ten. The receptor was isolated from a woman aged 50 to 60 with acute or convalescent COVID-19. The chain uses TRBV5-1 and TRBJ2-2; 9 nucleotides match TRBD1. Sequencing was carried out using peripheral blood. CDR3 in DNA: TGCGCCAGCAGCTTGGCACAGGGGGCGGCCGGGGAGCTGTTTTTT. This codes for CASSLAQGAAGELFF.